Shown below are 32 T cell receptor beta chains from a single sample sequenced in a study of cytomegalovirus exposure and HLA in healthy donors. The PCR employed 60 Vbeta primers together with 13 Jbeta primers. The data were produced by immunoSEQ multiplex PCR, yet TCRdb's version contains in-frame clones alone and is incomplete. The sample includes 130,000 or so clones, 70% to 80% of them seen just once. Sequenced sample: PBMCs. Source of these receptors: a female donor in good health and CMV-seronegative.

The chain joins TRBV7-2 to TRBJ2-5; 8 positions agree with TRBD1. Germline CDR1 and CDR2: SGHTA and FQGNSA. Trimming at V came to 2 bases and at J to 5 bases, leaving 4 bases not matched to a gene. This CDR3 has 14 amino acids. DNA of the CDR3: TGTGCCAGCAGCTTACGATCAGGGGGCGAGACCCAGTACTTC. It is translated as CASSLRSGGETQYF. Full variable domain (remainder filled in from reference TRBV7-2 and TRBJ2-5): GAGVSQSPSNKVTEKGKDVELRCDPISGHTALYWYRQSLGQGLEFLIYFQGNSAPDKSGLPSDRFSAERTGGSVSTLTIQRTQQEDSAVYLCASSLRSGGETQYFGPGTRLLVL.

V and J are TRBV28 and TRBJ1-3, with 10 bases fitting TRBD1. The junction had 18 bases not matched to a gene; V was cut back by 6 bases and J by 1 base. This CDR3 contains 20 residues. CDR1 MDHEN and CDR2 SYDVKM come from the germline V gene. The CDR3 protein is CASSIHGTGVASGSGNTIYF. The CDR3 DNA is TGTGCCAGCAGCATTCACGGGACAGGGGTGGCCTCTGGGTCTGGAAACACCATATATTTT.

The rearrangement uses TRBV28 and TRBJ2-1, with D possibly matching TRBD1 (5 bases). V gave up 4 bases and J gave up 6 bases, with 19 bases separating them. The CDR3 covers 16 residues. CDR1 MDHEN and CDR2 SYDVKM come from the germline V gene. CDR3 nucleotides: TGTGCCAGCAGTTCTGCAGGGTTAGGGTCGAGCAATGAGCAGTTCTTC. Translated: CASSSAGLGSSNEQFF. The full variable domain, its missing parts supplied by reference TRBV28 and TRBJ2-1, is DVKVTQSSRYLVKRTGEKVFLECVQDMDHENMFWYRQDPGLGLRLIYFSYDVKMKEKGDIPEGYSVSREKKERFSLILESASTNQTSMYLCASSSAGLGSSNEQFFGPGTRLTVL.

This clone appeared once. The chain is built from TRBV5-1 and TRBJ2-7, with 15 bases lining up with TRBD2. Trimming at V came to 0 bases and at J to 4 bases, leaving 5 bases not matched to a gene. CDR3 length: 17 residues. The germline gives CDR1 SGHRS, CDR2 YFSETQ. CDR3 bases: TGCGCCAGCAGCTTGGTCCCGGGACTAGCGGGAGGATACGAGCAGTACTTC. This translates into CASSLVPGLAGGYEQYF.

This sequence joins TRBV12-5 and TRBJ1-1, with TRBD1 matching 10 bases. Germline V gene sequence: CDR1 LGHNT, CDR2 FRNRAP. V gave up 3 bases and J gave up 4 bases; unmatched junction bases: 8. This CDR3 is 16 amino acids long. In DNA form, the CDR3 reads TGTGCTAGTGGTTTAGAGACAGGGGGCAGCGGCACTGAAGCTTTCTTT. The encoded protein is CASGLETGGSGTEAFF.

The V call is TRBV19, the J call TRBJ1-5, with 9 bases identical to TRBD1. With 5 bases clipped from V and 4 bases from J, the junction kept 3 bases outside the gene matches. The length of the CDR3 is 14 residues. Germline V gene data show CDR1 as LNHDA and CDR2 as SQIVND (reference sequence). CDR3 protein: CASSPGQGNQPQHF. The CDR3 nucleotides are TGTGCCAGTAGTCCTGGACAGGGGAATCAGCCCCAGCATTTT.

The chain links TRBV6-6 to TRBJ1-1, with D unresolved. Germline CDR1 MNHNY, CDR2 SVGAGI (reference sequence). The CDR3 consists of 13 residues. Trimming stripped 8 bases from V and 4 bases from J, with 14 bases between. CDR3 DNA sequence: TGTGCCAGCGCCCAGAGCGAGGGCACTGAAGCTTTCTTT. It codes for CASAQSEGTEAFF.

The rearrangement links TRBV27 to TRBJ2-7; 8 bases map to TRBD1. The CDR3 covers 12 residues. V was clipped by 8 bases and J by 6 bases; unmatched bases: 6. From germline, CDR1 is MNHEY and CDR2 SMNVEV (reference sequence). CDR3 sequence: CASATGAGEQYF. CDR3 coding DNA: TGTGCCAGCGCGACAGGGGCGGGCGAGCAGTACTTC.

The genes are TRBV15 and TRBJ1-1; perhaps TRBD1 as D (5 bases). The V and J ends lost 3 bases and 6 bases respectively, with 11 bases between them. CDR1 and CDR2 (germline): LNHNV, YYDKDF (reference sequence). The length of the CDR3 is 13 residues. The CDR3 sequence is CATSSRVSAEAFF. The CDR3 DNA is TGTGCCACCAGCAGCAGGGTAAGCGCTGAAGCTTTCTTT.

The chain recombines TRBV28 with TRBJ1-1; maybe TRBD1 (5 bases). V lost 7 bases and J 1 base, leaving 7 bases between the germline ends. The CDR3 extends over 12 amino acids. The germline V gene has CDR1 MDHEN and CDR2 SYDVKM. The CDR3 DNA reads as TGTGCCAGCACGGGGGGGAACACTGAAGCTTTCTTT. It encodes CASTGGNTEAFF.

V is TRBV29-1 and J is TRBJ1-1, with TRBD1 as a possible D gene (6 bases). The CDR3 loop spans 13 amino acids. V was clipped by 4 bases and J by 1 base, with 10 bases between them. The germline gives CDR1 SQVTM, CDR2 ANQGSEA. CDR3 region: CSVAPRGNTEAFF. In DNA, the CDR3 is TGCAGCGTTGCCCCCAGGGGGAACACTGAAGCTTTCTTT.

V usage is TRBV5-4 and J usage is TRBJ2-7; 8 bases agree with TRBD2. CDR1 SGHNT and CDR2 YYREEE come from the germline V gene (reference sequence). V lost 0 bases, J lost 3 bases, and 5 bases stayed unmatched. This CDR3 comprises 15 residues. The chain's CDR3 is CASSLVAGGHYEQYF. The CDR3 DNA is TGTGCCAGCAGCTTGGTGGCGGGGGGCCACTACGAGCAGTACTTC.

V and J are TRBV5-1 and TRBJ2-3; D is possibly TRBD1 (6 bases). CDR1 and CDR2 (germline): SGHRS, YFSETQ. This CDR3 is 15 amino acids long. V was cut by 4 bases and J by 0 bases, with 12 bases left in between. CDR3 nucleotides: TGCGCCAGCAGCCAGGACAGTACTAGCACAGATACGCAGTATTTT. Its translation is CASSQDSTSTDTQYF. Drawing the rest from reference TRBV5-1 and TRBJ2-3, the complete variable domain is KAGVTQTPRYLIKTRGQQVTLSCSPISGHRSVSWYQQTPGQGLQFLFEYFSETQRNKGNFPGRFSGRQFSNSRSEMNVSTLELGDSALYLCASSQDSTSTDTQYFGPGTRLTVL.

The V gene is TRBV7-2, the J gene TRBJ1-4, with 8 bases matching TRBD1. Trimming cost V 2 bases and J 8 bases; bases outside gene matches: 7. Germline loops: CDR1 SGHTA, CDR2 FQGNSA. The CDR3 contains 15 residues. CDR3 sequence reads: CASSLRTGIGEKLFF. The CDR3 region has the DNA TGTGCCAGCAGCTTAAGGACAGGGATAGGGGAAAAACTGTTTTTT.

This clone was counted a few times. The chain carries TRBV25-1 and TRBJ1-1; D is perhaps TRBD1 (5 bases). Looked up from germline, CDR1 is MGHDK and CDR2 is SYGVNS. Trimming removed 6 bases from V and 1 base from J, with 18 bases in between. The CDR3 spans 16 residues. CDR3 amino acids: CASRGREVAGNTEAFF. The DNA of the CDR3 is TGTGCCAGCAGAGGCAGGGAGGTAGCAGGGAACACTGAAGCTTTCTTT.

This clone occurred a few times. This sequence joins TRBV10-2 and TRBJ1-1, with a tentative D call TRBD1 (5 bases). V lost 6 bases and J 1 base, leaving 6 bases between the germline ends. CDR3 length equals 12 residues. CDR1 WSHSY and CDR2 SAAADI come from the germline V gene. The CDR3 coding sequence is TGCGCCAGCAGAGGACAGAACACTGAAGCTTTCTTT. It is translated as CASRGQNTEAFF.

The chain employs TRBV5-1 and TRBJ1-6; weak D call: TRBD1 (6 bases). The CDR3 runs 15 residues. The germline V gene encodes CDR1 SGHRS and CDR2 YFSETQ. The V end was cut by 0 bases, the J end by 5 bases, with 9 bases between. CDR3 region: CASSLEDSNNSPLHF. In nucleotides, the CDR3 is TGCGCCAGCAGCTTGGAGGACAGCAATAATTCACCCCTCCACTTT.

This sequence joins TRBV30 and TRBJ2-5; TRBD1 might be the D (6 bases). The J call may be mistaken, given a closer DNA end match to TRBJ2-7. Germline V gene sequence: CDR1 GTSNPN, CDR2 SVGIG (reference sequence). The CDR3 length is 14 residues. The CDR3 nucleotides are TGTGCCTGGAGAACACAGGGAGTTGGGCGCGAGCAGTACTTC. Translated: CAWRTQGVGREQYF.

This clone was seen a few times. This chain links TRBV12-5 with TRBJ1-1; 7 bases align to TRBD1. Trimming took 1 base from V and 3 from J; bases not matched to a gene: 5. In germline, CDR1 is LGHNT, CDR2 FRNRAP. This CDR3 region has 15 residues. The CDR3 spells CASGLAKGAHTEAFF. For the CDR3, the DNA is TGTGCTAGTGGTTTGGCTAAGGGGGCCCACACTGAAGCTTTCTTT.

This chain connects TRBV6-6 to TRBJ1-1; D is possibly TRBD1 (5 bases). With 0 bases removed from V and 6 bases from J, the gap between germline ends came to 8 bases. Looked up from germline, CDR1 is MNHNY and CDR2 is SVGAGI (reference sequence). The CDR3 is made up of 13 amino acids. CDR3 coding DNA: TGTGCCAGCAGTTACTCCGGGGGAGCTGAAGCTTTCTTT. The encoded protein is CASSYSGGAEAFF.

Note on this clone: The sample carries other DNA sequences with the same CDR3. CDR3 bases: TGTGCCAGCAGTTTAATGGGAAAAGGGGACTATGGCTACACCTTC. Translation gives CASSLMGKGDYGYTF. The chain couples TRBV28 to TRBJ1-2, with D maybe TRBD1 (5 bases). V was clipped by 2 bases and J by 3 bases, with 13 bases between them. This CDR3 region has 15 residues. Germline V lookup: CDR1 MDHEN, CDR2 SYDVKM.

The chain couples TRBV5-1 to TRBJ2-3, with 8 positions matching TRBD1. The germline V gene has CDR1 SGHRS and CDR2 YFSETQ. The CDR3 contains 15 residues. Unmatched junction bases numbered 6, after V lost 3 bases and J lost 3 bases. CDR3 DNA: TGCGCCAGCAGCTGGACAGGGACTTTGACAGATACGCAGTATTTT. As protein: CASSWTGTLTDTQYF.

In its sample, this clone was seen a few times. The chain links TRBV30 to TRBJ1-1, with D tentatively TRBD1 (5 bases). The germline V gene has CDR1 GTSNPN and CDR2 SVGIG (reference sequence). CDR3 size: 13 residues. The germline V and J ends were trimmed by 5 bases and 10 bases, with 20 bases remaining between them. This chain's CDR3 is CAWEGLDETPAFF. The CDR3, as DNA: TGTGCCTGGGAGGGACTAGATGAGACTCCAGCTTTCTTT.

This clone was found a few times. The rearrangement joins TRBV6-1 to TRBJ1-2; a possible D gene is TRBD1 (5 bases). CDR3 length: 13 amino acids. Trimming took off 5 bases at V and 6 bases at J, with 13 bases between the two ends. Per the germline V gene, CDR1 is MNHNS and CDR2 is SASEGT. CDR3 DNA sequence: TGTGCCAGCAGTAGCAGGGAAGGTGATGGCTACACCTTC. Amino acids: CASSSREGDGYTF.

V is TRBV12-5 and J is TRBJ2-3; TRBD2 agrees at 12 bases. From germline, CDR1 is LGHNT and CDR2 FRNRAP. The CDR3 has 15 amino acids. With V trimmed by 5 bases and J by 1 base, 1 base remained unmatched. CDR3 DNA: TGTGCTAGTGGTCTAGCGGGGGGGGGCACAGATACGCAGTATTTT. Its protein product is CASGLAGGGTDTQYF.

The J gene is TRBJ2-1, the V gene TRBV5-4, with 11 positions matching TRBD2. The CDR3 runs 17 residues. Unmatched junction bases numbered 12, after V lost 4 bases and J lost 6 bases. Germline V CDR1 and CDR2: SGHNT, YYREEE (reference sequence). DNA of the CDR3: TGTGCCAGCAGCCACATTAATAGCGGGGGGGCTGCCAATGAGCAGTTCTTC. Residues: CASSHINSGGAANEQFF.

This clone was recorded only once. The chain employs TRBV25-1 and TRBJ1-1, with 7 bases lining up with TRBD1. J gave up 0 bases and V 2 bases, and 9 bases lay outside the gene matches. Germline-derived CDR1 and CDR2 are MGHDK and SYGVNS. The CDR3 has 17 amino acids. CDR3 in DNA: TGTGCCAGCAGTGAACCCCGGACAGGCGTAATGAACACTGAAGCTTTCTTT. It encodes CASSEPRTGVMNTEAFF.

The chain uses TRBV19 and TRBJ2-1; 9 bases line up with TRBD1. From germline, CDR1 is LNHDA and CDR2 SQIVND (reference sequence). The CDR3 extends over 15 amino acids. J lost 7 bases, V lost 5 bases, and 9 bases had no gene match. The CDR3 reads CASSATGGRWNEQFF. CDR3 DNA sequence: TGTGCCAGTAGTGCGACAGGGGGAAGGTGGAATGAGCAGTTCTTC.

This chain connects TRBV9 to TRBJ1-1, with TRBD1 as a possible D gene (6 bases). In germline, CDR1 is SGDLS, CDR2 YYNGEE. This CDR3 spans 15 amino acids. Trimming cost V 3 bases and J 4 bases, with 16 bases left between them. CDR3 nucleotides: TGTGCCAGCAGCGCCAGGGGTGGTGATGGCACTGAAGCTTTCTTT. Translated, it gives CASSARGGDGTEAFF.

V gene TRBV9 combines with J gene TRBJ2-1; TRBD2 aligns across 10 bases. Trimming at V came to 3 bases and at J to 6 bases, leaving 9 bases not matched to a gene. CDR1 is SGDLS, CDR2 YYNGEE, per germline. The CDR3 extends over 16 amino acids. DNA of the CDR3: TGTGCCAGCAGCGCGAGCGGGGGGGGAATACGCAATGAGCAGTTCTTC. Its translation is CASSASGGGIRNEQFF.

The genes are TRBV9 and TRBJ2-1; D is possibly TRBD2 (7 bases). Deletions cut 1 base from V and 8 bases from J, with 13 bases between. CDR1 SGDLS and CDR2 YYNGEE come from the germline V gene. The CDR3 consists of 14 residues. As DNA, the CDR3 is TGTGCCAGCAGCGTATGGGGGGGCCGCGATGAGCAGTTCTTC. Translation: CASSVWGGRDEQFF.

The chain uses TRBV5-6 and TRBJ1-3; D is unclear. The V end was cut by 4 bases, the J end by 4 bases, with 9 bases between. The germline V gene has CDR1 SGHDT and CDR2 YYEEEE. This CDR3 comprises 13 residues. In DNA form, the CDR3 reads TGTGCCAGCAGCGGAACACAGGGAAACACCATATATTTT. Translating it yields CASSGTQGNTIYF.